The entry that follows covers one T cell receptor beta chain sequence. In this sample, this clonotype turned up many times. The clone's antigen remains unknown. Per-nucleotide qualities are absent, and no much larger clonotype sits a single base away. This entry comes from a study of T cells in Graves' hyperthyroidism and ophthalmopathy (dated by TCRdb to between 2019 and 2020). The study in broad terms: Peripheral blood samples were taken at initial diagnosis, before any treatment was given. To identify distinguishing TCR V-J signatures, a discovery cohort of 90 to 100 patients was used, comprising 40 to 45 with Graves' ophthalmopathy and roughly 60 with stable Graves' hyperthyroidism. The paper reports TCR Vbeta CDR3 sequencing of some 140 peripheral blood samples: fewer than 50 ophthalmopathy, 75 to 80 hyperthyroidism and around 17 progressor patients. An independent validation cohort of under 20 hyperthyroidism patients and about 15 patients who later progressed to ophthalmopathy tested prospective prediction of ophthalmopathy. After sampling, hyperthyroidism patients received methimazole starting at 30 mg daily, and ophthalmopathy patients received high-dose intravenous methylprednisolone. The 100 or so discovery patients were randomly split 7:3 into training and test sets. In over five Graves' hyperthyroidism patients, the study also compared T-cell repertoires from thyroid tissue with T-cell repertoires from blood. What the study reported, not specific to this receptor: Ophthalmopathy was separated from stable hyperthyroidism by a 13 V-J signature model, with about 88% sensitivity and about 81% specificity obtained in cross-validation and 80%/75% obtained in testing. Most expanded thyroid clonotypes (frequency above 0.001) were also found in blood, which suggests that blood repertoires may mirror thyroid immune responses. Sample size was not statistically predetermined, and investigators were not blinded to group allocation. In validation, progression to ophthalmopathy was predicted by the model with 65% to 71% sensitivity and under 85% specificity, a median of roughly 6 months before onset.

Ophthalmopathy patients had moderately to severely active disease, Clinical Activity Score of at least 3, NOSPECS grade of at least 4, and duration under 3 months. The study excluded patients with uncontrolled infections, other autoimmune diseases, pregnancy or lactation. Clinical symptoms, serum thyroxine and TRAb, thyroid ultrasound, and orbital computed tomography formed the basis for the diagnoses. PBMCs were separated from roughly 10 ml of fresh peripheral blood using Ficoll-Paque density gradient centrifugation. Total RNA was extracted with Trizol reagent, and quality was checked on an Agilent 2100 Bioanalyzer. The CDR3, cysteine through phenylalanine, is 14 amino acids long. Left in the record is the CDR3 DNA by itself, 42 bases read in frame from the first base. Cut back by 2 bases and 3 bases, the V and J ends lie 11 bases apart. Per the germline V gene, SGHAT is the CDR1 and FQNNGV is the CDR2.

Amplification of TCR beta CDR3 regions was carried out from RNA transcripts. The first round of RT-PCR for the TCR CDR3 was performed with the HTBI primer set and the Qiagen OneStep RT-PCR kit. The libraries were constructed in a second round of multiplex PCR and then size-selected and purified. Sequencing of the libraries was done on an Illumina HiSeq2000 using paired-end 100 bp reads. In the original analysis: SOAPnuke was used to process the raw data, throwing out any read that contained adapters or uncalled bases, had a mean Phred below 15, or lacked an exact constant-primer or identifier match. High-quality paired reads were merged using COPE v1.2.5, and each unique nucleotide sequence was defined as a clonotype. Clonotypes were aligned to IMGT TRBV, TRBD and TRBJ reference segments using MiTCR v1.1. Analysis was restricted to V-J combinations with a frequency above 0.0001, which covered just over 98% of repertoires. The TCS score was defined as F50 (clonal expansion) divided by E x V (chaos), with BLOSUM62-based TCRdist calculated between CDR3 peptides within each V-J. Welch's t-statistics and random forest reduced roughly 530 V-J features to 13, which were used in a naive Bayes classifier (R e1071). The public reads were reprocessed in TCRdb via fastp at Q25 and MiXCR, keeping in-frame beta chains. Each entry merges the rows of one CDR3 protein and shows their most common DNA and genes. The V and J calls, along with clone size, are taken from TCRdb and not from the paper's own processing. Across this sample there are around 570,000 distinct CDR3 sequences, with 15% to 20% seen only once. The ten largest clones take up over 45% of the sample.

Sequenced input: blood. The TCR originated in a man between 35 and 55 years old with Graves' ophthalmopathy. This receptor chain uses TRBV11-2 and TRBJ2-7, with the D segment identity uncertain. The CDR3 protein sequence reads: CASSLLATFYEQYF. The DNA sequence is TGTGCCAGCAGCTTATTGGCTACCTTCTACGAGCAGTACTTC.